This note documents a single T cell receptor beta chain sequence. Its antigen remains unknown. At one boundary the junction diverges from the germline segment, which might be a read error. From 500 ng of total RNA, TCR beta-specific cDNA was reverse-transcribed using a constant-region primer. Library construction for TCR beta comprised three nested multiplex PCR rounds performed with slightly modified ARM-PCR. A C-beta reverse primer and TRBV1-TRBV30 forward primers served in each of the first two PCR rounds, at 10 cycles apiece. TCRdb processed the multiplex PCR reads anew with MiXCR; each CDR3 protein has one entry. The sample lists 330,000 or so distinct CDR3 sequences; almost 65% were seen once. Unsorted whole blood supplied the blood RNA, and germline DNA was isolated too. This specimen comes from a study of tumor-infiltrating lymphocytes in primary liver carcinoma. Overall study context: Patients were both men and women, whose ages ran from 30 to 69 years. Samples returned roughly 3.5 to 8 million productive TCRbeta reads each. Read depth did not differ significantly between tissue types.

Broader study findings: Tumor samples exhibited a significantly greater top-250-clone fraction than blood samples (p = 0.039). Unsorted bulk processing meant the study did not compare CD4+ and CD8+ repertoires.

Germline CDR1 is SQVTM and CDR2 is ANQGSEA. There are 11 residues in the CDR3. This receptor was obtained from a man aged 35 to 55 with primary liver carcinoma and hepatitis B virus infection. The chain combines TRBV29-1 with TRBJ1-4; D is unclear. The sample taken for sequencing was peripheral blood. The CDR3 DNA follows: TGCAGCGTCGGAAGGTGGCAAAAATTGTTTTTT. As protein: CSVGRWQKLFF.